The rows below give T cell receptor beta chains drawn from one sample of a study of cytomegalovirus exposure and HLA in healthy donors. The protocol was immunoSEQ multiplex PCR, while the TCRdb copy is restricted to in-frame clones and leaves out a portion. The sample has 130,000 to 150,000 clones, about four fifths seen once. The sample taken for sequencing was PBMCs. These receptors were taken from a man aged 35-49 years in good health and CMV-seronegative. Each CDR3 is given without its conserved first and last residue. D genes are given only for firm matches. Clone sizes are given selectively: once, few, many, or a class where the clone is expanded.

>NA|NA|TRBV25-1|TRBJ1-4
ASRARGNNEKLF
>NA|TRBD2|TRBV5-1|TRBJ2-1
ASSLVAGGNNEQF
>NA|TRBD1|TRBV7-2|TRBJ2-5
ASSKTGAETQY
>few|TRBD1|TRBV6-1|TRBJ1-1
ASSETGTGNVEAF
>few|TRBD2|TRBV9|TRBJ2-3
ASSVGLAGGTDTRY
>NA|NA|TRBV5-1|TRBJ2-7
ASFPTMGPSYEQY
>few|TRBD1|TRBV19|TRBJ2-7
ASSNRQGTYEQY
>once|TRBD1|TRBV5-6|TRBJ2-7
ASSTLGQDANEQY
>once|NA|TRBV30|TRBJ1-2
AWSVMGSYGYT
>NA|NA|TRBV30|TRBJ1-3
AWSGDAGNTIY
>NA|NA|TRBV6-5|TRBJ1-5
ASSPQGSSNQPQH